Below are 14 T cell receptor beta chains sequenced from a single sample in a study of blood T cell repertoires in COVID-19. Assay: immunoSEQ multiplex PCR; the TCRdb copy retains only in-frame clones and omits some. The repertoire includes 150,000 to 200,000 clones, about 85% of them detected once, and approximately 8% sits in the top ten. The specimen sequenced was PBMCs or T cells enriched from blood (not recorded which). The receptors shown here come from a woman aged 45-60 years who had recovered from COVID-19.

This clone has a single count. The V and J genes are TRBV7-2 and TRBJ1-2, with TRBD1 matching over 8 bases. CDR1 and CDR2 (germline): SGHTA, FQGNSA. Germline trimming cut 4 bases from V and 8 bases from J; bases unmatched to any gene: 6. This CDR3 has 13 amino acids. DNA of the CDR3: TGTGCCAGCAGCTCGGACAGGGATTTGGGCTACACCTTC. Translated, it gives CASSSDRDLGYTF.

Written as DNA, the CDR3 is TGCGCCAGCAGAGTGGAGTTGGGTCCCTACGAGCAGTACTTC. Protein product: CASRVELGPYEQYF. The V call is TRBV5-1, the J call TRBJ2-7; D unresolved. Germline V gene data show CDR1 as SGHRS and CDR2 as YFSETQ. The CDR3 runs to 14 residues. V lost 5 bases to trimming and J lost 2 bases, with 14 bases between them.

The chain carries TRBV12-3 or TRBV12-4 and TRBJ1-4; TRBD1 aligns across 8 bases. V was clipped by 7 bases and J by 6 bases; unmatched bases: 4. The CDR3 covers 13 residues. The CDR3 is CASTGGRDEKLFF. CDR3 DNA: TGTGCCAGCACAGGGGGCCGCGATGAAAAACTGTTTTTT.

The CDR3 DNA sequence: TGCGCCAGCAGCAGCGACGGCAGGGGGAACACTGAAGCTTTCTTT. Translating it yields CASSSDGRGNTEAFF. The chain carries TRBV5-1 and TRBJ1-1, with D maybe TRBD1 (6 bases). V was pared by 4 bases and J by 1 base, with 14 bases between. CDR1 and CDR2 (germline): SGHRS, YFSETQ. This CDR3 contains 15 residues.

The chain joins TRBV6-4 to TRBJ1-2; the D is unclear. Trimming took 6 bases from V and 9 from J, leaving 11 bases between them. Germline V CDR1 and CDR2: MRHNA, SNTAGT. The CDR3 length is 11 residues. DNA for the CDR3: TGTGCCAGCAGCGGAGGTACGAGCTACACCTTC. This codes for CASSGGTSYTF.

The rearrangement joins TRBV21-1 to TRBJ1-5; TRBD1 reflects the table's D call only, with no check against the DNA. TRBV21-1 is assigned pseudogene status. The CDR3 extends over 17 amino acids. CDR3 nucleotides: TGTGCCAGCAGCGAAGTATGGGGGCCTCGCCGAAATCAGCCCCAGCATTTT. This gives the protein CASSEVWGPRRNQPQHF.

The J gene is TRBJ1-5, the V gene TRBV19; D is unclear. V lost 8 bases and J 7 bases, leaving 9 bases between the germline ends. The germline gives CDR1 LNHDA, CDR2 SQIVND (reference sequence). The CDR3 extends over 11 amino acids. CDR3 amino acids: CASGEEQPQHF. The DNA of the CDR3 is TGTGCCAGTGGGGAGGAACAGCCCCAGCATTTT.

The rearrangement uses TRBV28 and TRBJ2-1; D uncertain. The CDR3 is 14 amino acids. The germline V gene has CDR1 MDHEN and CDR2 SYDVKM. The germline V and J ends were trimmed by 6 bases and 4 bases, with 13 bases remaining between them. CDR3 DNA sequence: TGTGCCAGCAGCGGATCCCTGACTTACAATGAGCAGTTCTTC. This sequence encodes CASSGSLTYNEQFF.

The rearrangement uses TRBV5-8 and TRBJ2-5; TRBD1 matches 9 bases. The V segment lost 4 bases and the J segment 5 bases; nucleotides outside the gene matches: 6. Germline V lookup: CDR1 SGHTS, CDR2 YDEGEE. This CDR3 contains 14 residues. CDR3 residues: CASSRDRVGETQYF. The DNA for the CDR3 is TGTGCCAGCAGCCGGGACAGGGTTGGGGAGACCCAGTACTTC.

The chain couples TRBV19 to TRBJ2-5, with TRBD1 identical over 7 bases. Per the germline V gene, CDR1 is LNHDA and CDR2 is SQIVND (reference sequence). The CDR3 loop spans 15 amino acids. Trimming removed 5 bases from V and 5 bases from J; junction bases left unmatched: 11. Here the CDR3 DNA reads TGTGCCAGTAGTTCCCGACAGGGTTTGAGGGAGACCCAGTACTTC. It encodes CASSSRQGLRETQYF.

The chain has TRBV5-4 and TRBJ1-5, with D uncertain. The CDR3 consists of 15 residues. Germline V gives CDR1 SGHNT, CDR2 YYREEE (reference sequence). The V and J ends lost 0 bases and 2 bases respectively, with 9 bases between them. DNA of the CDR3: TGTGCCAGCAGCTTGGAGCCCATGGGCAATCAGCCCCAGCATTTT. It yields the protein CASSLEPMGNQPQHF.

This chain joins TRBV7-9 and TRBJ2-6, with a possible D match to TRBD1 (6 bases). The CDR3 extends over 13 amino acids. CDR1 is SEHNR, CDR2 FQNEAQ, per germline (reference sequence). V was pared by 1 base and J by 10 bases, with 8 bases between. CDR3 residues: CASSLGTVNVLTF. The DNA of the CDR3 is TGTGCCAGCAGCTTAGGGACAGTAAACGTCCTGACTTTC. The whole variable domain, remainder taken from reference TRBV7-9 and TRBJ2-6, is DTGVSQNPRHKITKRGQNVTFRCDPISEHNRLYWYRQTLGQGPEFLTYFQNEAQLEKSRLLSDRFSAERPKGSFSTLEIQRTEQGDSAMYLCASSLGTVNVLTFGAGSRLTVL.

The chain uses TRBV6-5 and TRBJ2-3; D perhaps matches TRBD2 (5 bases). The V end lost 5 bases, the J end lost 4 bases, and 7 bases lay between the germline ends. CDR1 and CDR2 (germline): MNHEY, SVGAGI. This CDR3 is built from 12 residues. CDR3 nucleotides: TGTGCCAGCAGTAATAGCGCAGATACGCAGTATTTT. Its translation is CASSNSADTQYF.

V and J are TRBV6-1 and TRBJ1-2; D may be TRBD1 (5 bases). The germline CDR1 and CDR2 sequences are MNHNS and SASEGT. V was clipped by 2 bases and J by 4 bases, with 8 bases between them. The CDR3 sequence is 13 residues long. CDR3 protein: CASSERGPYGYTF. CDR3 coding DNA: TGTGCCAGCAGTGAAAGGGGCCCCTATGGCTACACCTTC.